This T cell receptor (beta chain) was sequenced in a study of cytomegalovirus exposure and HLA in healthy donors. The CDR3 spans 12 residues. CDR1 and CDR2 (germline): LGHNA, YSLEER. Study outcomes and limitations: Among the most significant clusters, several appeared linked to common viral pathogens in a later analysis. Testing in vitro showed a few CMV-associated chains specific for CMV antigens. A missense variant in DCLRE1C was later tied to TCR beta V- and J-gene trimming.

About this clone itself: Its antigen remains unidentified.

13 Jbeta primers and 60 Vbeta primers were used for the PCR. TCRdb's copy holds only in-frame clones and misses some; the assay was immunoSEQ multiplex PCR. The sample yields some 140,000 clones, 70% to 80% seen once. The sequence derives from a man aged 25-45 years in good health and CMV-seronegative. Sequenced input: PBMCs. The chain uses TRBV4-3 and TRBJ2-5; D is unresolved. Judging by the DNA end, TRBJ2-7 fits better; the J call may be wrong. CDR3 protein: CASSQDFHEQYF. The CDR3 region has the DNA TGCGCCAGCAGCCAAGATTTCCACGAGCAGTACTTC.